This TCR beta chain is drawn from a study of T cells after yellow fever vaccination. Findings of the study overall: Subsequent to the booster, the majority of primary-vaccination clones reappeared (96% CD4, 85% to 90% CD8).

Germline-derived CDR1 and CDR2 are LGHNA and YSLEER. The CDR3 consists of 15 residues. V lost 0 bases and J 5 bases, leaving 13 bases between the germline ends. This clonotype was recorded at least ten times. Its antigen remains unknown. TCRdb called the 5' RACE reads again in MiXCR, with one record for every CDR3 protein. The data hold 350,000 or so distinct CDR3 sequences, with roughly 7.5% observed a single time. Sample: PBMCs, taken 35 to 50 days after the first yellow fever vaccination. This TCR was recovered from a man younger than 35 who received the YFV17D yellow fever vaccine. The chain has TRBV4-3 and TRBJ2-5; D call uncertain. The CDR3 spells CASSQDKGLSETQYF. The CDR3, as DNA: TGCGCCAGCAGCCAAGATAAAGGCCTGAGTGAGACCCAGTACTTC.